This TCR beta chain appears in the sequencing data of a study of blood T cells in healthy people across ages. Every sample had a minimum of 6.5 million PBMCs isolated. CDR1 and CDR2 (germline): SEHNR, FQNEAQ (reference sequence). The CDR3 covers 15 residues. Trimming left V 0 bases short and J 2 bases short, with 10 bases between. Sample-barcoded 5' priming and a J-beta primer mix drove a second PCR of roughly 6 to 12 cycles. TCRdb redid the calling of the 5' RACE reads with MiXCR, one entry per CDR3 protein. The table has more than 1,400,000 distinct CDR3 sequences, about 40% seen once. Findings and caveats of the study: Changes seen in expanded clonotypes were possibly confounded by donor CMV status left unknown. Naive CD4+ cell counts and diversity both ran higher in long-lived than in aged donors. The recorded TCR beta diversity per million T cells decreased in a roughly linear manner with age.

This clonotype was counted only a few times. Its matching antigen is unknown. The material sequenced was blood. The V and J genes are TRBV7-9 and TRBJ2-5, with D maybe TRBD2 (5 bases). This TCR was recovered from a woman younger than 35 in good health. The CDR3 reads CASSLAPGEQETQYF. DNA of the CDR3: TGTGCCAGCAGCTTAGCGCCCGGGGAACAAGAGACCCAGTACTTC. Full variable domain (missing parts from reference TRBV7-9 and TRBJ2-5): DTGVSQNPRHKITKRGQNVTFRCDPISEHNRLYWYRQTLGQGPEFLTYFQNEAQLEKSRLLSDRFSAERPKGSFSTLEIQRTEQGDSAMYLCASSLAPGEQETQYFGPGTRLLVL.